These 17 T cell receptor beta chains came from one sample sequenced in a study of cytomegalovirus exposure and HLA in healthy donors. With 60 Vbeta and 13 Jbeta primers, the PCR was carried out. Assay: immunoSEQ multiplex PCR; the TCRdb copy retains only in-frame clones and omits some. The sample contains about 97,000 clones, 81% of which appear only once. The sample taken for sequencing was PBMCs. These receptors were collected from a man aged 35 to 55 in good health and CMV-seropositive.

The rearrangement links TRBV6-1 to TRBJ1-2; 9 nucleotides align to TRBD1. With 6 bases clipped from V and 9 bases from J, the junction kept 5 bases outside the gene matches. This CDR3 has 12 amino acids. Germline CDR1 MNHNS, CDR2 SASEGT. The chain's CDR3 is CASRDRGRRYTF. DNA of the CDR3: TGTGCCAGCAGGGACAGGGGAAGACGCTACACCTTC.

CDR3: CASSPSGRAGETQYF. CDR3 coding DNA: TGTGCCAGCTCACCTAGCGGGAGGGCCGGAGAGACCCAGTACTTC. The chain has TRBV18 and TRBJ2-5, with 11 bases aligning to TRBD2. CDR3 length: 15 residues. Germline trimming cut 3 bases from V and 4 bases from J; bases unmatched to any gene: 4. Germline loops: CDR1 KGHSH, CDR2 LQKENI. Using reference TRBV18 and TRBJ2-5 for the parts outside the CDR3, the full variable domain is NAGVMQNPRHLVRRRGQEARLRCSPMKGHSHVYWYRQLPEEGLKFMVYLQKENIIDESGMPKERFSAEFPKEGPSILRIQQVVRGDSAAYFCASSPSGRAGETQYFGPGTRLLVL.

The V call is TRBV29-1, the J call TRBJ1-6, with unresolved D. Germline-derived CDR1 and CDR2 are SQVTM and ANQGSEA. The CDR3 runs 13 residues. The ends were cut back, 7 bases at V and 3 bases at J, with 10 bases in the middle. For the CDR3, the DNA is TGCAGCGCCCGGAGTGACTATAATTCACCCCTCCACTTT. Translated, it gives CSARSDYNSPLHF.

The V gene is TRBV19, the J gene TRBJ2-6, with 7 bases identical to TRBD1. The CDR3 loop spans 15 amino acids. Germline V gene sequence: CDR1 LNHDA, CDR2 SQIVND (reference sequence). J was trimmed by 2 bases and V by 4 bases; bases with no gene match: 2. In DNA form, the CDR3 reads TGTGCCAGTAGTAGGCAGGGGGCTGGGGCCAACGTCCTGACTTTC. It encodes CASSRQGAGANVLTF.

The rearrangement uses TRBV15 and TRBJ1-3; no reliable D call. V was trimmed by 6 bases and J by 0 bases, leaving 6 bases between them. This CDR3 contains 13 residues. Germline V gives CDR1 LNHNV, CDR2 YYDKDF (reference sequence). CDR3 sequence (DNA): TGTGCCACCAGGATCAGCTCTGGAAACACCATATATTTT. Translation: CATRISSGNTIYF.

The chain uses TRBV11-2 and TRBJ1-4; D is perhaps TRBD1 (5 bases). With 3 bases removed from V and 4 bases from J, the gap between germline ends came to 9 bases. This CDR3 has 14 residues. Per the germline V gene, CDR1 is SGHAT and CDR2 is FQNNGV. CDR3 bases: TGTGCCAGCAGCTTCGCGACAGTTAATGAAAAACTGTTTTTT. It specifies CASSFATVNEKLFF.

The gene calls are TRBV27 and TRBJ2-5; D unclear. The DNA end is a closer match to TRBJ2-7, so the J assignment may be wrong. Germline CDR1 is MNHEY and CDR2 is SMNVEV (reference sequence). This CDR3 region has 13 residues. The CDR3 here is CASSYRWNYEQYF. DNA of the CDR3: TGTGCCAGCAGTTACCGGTGGAACTACGAGCAGTACTTC.

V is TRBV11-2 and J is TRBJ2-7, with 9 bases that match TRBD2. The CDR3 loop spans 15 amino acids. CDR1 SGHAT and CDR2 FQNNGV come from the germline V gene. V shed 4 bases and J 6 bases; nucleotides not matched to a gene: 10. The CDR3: CASSSRVAGAVEQYF. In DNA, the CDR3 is TGTGCCAGCAGCTCGCGAGTAGCGGGAGCGGTCGAGCAGTACTTC.

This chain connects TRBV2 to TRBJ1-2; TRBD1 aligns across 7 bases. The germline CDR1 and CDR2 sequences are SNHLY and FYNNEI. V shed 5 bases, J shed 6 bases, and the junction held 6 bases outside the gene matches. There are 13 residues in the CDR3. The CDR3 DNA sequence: TGTGCCAGCAGTCCAGGACAGGAGGATGGCTACACCTTC. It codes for CASSPGQEDGYTF.

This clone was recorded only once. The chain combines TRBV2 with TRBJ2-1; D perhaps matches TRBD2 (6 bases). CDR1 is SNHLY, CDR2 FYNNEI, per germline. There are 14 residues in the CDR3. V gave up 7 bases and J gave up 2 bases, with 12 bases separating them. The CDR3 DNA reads TGTGCCAGCACAAGGTCGGGGGCCTACAATGAGCAGTTCTTC. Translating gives CASTRSGAYNEQFF.

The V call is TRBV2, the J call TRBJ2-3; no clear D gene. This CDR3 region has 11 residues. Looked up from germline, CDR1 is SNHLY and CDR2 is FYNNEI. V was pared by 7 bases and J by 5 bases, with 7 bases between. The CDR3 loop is CASNPLDTQYF. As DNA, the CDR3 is TGTGCCAGCAACCCACTAGATACGCAGTATTTT.

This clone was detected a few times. Here the CDR3 reads CASSLPPGYYNEQFF. Here the CDR3 DNA reads TGTGCCAGTAGCCTCCCTCCGGGATACTACAATGAGCAGTTCTTC. The V gene is TRBV19, the J gene TRBJ2-1; D possibly corresponds to TRBD2 (5 bases). This CDR3 spans 15 amino acids. Trimming stripped 6 bases from V and 3 bases from J, with 15 bases between. The germline V gene encodes CDR1 LNHDA and CDR2 SQIVND (reference sequence).

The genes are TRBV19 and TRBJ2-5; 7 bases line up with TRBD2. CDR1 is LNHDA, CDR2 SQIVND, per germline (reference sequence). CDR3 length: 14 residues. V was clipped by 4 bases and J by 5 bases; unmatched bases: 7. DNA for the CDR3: TGTGCCAGTAGTACAGCGGGATGGGGGGAGACCCAGTACTTC. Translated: CASSTAGWGETQYF.

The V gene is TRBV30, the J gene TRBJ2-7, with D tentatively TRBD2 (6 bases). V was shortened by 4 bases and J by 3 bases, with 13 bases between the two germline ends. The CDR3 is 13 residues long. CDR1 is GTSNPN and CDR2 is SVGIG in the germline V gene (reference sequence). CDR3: CAWTRRGGYEQYF. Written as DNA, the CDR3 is TGTGCCTGGACCCGAAGGGGAGGCTACGAGCAGTACTTC.

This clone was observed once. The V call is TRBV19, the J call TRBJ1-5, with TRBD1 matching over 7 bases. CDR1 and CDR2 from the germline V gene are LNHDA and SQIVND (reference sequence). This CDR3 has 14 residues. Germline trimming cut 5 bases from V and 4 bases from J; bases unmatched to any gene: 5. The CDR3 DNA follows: TGTGCCAGTAGTTCACAGACAGGGAATCAGCCCCAGCATTTT. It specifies CASSSQTGNQPQHF. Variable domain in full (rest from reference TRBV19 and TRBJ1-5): DGGITQSPKYLFRKEGQNVTLSCEQNLNHDAMYWYRQDPGQGLRLIYYSQIVNDFQKGDIAEGYSVSREKKESFPLTVTSAQKNPTAFYLCASSSQTGNQPQHFGDGTRLSIL.

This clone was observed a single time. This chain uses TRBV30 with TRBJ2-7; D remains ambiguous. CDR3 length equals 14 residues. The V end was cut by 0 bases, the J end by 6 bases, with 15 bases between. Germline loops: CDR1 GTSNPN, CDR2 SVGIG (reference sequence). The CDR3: CAWSVLHFVSEQYF. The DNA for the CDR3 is TGTGCCTGGAGTGTACTCCACTTTGTTTCCGAGCAGTACTTC.

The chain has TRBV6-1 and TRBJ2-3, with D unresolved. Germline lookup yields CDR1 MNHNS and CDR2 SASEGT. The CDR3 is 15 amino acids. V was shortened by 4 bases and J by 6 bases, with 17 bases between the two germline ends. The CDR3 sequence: CASSGRRGRGDTQYF. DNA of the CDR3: TGTGCCAGCAGTGGACGTAGAGGCCGCGGTGATACGCAGTATTTT.